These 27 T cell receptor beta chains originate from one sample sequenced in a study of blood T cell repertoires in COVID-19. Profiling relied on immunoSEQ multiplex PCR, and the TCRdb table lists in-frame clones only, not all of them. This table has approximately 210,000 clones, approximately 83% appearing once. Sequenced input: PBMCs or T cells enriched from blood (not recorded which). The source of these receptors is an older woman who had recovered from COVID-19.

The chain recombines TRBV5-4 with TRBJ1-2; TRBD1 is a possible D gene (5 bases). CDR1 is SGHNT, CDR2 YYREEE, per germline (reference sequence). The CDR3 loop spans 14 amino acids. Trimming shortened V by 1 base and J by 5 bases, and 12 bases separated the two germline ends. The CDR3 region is CASSLPGQGYGYTF. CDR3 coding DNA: TGTGCCAGCAGCTTGCCAGGGCAGGGTTATGGCTACACCTTC.

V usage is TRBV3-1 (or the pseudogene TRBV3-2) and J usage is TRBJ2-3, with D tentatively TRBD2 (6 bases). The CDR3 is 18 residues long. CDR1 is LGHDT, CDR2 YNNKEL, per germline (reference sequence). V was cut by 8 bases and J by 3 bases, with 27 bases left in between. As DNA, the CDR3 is TGTGCCAGCTCCCCTCGAAGGAGGGAGATGTTTACGACAGATACGCAGTATTTT. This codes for CASSPRRREMFTTDTQYF.

CDR3 coding DNA: TGCGCCAGCAGCTGGGAAGGGACTAGCGGGGAGACCCAGTACTTC. Its protein is CASSWEGTSGETQYF. The chain combines TRBV5-1 with TRBJ2-5; TRBD2 agrees at 12 bases. After removal of 3 bases from V and 5 bases from J, the junction contained 5 bases not matched to a gene. Germline-derived CDR1 and CDR2 are SGHRS and YFSETQ. This CDR3 comprises 15 residues.

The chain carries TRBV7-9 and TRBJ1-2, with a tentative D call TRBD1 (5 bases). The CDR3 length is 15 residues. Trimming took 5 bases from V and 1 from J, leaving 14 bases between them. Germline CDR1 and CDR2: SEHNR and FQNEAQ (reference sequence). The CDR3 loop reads CASSRGHQLNYGYTF. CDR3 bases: TGTGCCAGCAGCCGTGGACACCAACTTAACTATGGCTACACCTTC.

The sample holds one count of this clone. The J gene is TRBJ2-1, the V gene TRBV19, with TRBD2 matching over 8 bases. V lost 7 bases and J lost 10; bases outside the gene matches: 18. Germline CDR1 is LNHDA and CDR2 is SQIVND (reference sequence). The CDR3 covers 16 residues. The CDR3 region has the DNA TGTGCCAGTATTCTCAGCGGGAGAGGTACTTTAGGGGAGCAGTTCTTC. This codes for CASILSGRGTLGEQFF.

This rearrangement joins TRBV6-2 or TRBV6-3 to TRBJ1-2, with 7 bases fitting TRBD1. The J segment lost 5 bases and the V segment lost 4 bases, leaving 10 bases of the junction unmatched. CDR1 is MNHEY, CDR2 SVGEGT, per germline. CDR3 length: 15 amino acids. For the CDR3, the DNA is TGTGCCAGCAGTTTCAGACAGGGCACTCGGTATGGCTACACCTTC. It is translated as CASSFRQGTRYGYTF.

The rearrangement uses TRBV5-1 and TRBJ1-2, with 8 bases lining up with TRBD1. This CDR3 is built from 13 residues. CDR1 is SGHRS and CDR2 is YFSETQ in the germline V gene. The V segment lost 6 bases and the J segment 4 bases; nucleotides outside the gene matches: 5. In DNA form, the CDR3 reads TGCGCCAGCAAGCCGACAGGGGTCTATGGCTACACCTTC. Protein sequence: CASKPTGVYGYTF.

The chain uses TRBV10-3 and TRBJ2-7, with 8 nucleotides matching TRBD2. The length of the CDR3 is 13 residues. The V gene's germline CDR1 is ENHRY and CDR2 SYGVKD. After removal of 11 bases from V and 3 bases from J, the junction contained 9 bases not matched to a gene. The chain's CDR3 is CASLSGTGYEQYF. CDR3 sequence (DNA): TGTGCCTCCCTTAGCGGGACCGGCTACGAGCAGTACTTC.

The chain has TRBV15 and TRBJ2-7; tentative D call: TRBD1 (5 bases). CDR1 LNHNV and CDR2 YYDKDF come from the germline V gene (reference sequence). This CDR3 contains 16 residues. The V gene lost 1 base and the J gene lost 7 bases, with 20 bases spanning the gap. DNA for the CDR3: TGTGCCACCAGCAGAGGGACAACTGGGTATGAGAGAGAGCAGTACTTC. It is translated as CATSRGTTGYEREQYF.

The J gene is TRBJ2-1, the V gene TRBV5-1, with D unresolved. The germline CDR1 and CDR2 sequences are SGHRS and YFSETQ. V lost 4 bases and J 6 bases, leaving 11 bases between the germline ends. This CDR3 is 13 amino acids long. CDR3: CASSPSSGNEQFF. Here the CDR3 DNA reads TGCGCCAGCAGCCCTTCCTCCGGCAATGAGCAGTTCTTC. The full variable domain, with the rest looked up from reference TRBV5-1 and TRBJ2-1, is KAGVTQTPRYLIKTRGQQVTLSCSPISGHRSVSWYQQTPGQGLQFLFEYFSETQRNKGNFPGRFSGRQFSNSRSEMNVSTLELGDSALYLCASSPSSGNEQFFGPGTRLTVL.

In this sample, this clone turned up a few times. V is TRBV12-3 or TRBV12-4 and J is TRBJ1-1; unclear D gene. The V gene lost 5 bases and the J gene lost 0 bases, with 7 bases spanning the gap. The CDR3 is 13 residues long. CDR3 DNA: TGTGCCAGCAGTCCCCGGGTGAACACTGAAGCTTTCTTT. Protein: CASSPRVNTEAFF.

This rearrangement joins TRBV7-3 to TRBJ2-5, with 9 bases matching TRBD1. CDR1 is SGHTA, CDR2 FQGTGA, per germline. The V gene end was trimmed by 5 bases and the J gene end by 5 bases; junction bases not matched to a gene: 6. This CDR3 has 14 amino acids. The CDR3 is CASSLQGAGETQYF. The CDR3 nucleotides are TGTGCCAGCAGCCTACAGGGGGCTGGGGAGACCCAGTACTTC.

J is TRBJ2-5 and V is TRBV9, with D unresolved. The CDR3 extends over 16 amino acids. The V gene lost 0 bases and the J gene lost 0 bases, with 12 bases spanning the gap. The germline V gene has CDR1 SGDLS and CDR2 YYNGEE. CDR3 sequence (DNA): TGTGCCAGCAGCGTAGGGAATGTCGGGTACCAAGAGACCCAGTACTTC. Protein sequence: CASSVGNVGYQETQYF.

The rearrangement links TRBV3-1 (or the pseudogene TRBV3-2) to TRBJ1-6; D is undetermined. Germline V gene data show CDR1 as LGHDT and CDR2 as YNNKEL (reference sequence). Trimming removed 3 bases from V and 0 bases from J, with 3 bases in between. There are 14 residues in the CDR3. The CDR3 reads CASSQSSYNSPLHF. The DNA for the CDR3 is TGTGCCAGCAGCCAGAGCTCCTATAATTCACCCCTCCACTTT.

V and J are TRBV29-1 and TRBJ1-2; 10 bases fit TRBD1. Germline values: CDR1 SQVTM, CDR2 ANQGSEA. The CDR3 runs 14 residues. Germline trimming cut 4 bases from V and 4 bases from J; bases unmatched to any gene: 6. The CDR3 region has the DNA TGCAGCGTTGGGCCCGGGACAGGGGCCTATGGCTACACCTTC. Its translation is CSVGPGTGAYGYTF.

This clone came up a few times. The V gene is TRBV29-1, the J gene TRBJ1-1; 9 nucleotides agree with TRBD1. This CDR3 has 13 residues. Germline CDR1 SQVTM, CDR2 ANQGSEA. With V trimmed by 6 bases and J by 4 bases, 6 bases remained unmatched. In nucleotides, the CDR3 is TGCAGCGTAGACAGGGGGTTAGGCACTGAAGCTTTCTTT. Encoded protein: CSVDRGLGTEAFF.

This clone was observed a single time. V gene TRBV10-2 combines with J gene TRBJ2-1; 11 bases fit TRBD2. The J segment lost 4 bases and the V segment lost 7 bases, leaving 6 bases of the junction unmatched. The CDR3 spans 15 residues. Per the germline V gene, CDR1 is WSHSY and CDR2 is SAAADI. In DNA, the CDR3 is TGCGCCAGCACTGGGACTAGCGGTGGATACAATGAGCAGTTCTTC. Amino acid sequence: CASTGTSGGYNEQFF.

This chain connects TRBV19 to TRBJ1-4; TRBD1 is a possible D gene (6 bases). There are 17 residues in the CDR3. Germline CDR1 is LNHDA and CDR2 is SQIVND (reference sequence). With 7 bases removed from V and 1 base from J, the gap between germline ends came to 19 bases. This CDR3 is CASKKETTGKTNEKLFF. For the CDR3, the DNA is TGTGCCAGTAAAAAAGAAACTACAGGGAAAACTAATGAAAAACTGTTTTTT.

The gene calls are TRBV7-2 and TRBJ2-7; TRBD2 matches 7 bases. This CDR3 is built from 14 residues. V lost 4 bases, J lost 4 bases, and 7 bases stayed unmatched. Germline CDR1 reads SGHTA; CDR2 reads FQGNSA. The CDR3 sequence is CASSSSGTSYEQYF. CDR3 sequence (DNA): TGTGCCAGCAGCTCAAGCGGGACCAGTTACGAGCAGTACTTC.

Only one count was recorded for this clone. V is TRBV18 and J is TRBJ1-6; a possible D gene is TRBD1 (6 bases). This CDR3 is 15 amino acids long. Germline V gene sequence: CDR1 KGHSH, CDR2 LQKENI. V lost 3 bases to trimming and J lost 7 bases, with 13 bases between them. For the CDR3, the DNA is TGTGCCAGCTCACCGTCCCGGACAGAAAATTCACCCCTCCACTTT. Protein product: CASSPSRTENSPLHF.

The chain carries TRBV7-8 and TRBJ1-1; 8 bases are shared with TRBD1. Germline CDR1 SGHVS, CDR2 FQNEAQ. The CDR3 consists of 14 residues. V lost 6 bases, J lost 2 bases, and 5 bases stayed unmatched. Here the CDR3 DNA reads TGTGCCAGCAGGGAAGACAGGGGTAACACTGAAGCTTTCTTT. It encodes CASREDRGNTEAFF.

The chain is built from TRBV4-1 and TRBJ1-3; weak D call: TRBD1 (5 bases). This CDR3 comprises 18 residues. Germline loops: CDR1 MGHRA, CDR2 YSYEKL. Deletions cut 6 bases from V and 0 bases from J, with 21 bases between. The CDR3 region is CASSRVPGIYFSGNTIYF. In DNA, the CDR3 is TGCGCCAGCAGTCGAGTACCAGGGATCTATTTCTCTGGAAACACCATATATTTT.

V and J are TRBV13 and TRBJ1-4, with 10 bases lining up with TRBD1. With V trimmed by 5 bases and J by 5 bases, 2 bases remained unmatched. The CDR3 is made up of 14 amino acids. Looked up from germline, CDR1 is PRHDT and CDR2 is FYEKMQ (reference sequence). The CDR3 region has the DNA TGTGCCAGCAGCCCGGACAGGGGGAATGAAAAACTGTTTTTT. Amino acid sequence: CASSPDRGNEKLFF.

In nucleotides, the CDR3 is TGTGCCAGCAGGGACAGGCATAACACTGAAGCTTTCTTT. Residues: CASRDRHNTEAFF. The chain has TRBV11-3 and TRBJ1-1; 7 bases match TRBD1. J lost 2 bases, V lost 6 bases, and 3 bases had no gene match. The CDR3 is made up of 13 amino acids. Per the germline V gene, CDR1 is SGHNT and CDR2 is YENEEA.

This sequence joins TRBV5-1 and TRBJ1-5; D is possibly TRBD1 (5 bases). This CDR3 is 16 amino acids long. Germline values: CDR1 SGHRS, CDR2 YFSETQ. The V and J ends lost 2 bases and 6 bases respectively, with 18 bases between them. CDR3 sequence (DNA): TGCGCCAGCAGCTTTCTTGGCCCCATGGGGGGTCAGCCCCAGCATTTT. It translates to CASSFLGPMGGQPQHF.

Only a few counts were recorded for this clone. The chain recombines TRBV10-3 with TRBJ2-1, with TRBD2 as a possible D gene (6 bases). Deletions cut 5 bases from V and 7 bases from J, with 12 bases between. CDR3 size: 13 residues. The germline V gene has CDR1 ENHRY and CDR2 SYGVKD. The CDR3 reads CAISRLVSNEQFF. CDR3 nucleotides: TGTGCCATCAGTAGACTAGTCTCGAATGAGCAGTTCTTC.

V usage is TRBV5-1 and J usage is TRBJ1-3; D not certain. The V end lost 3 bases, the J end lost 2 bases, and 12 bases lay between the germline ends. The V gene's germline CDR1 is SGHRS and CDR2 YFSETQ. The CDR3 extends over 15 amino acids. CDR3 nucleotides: TGCGCCAGCAGCTCCGAAAATGCGCCTGGAAACACCATATATTTT. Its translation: CASSSENAPGNTIYF. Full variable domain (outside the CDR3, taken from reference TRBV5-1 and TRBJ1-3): KAGVTQTPRYLIKTRGQQVTLSCSPISGHRSVSWYQQTPGQGLQFLFEYFSETQRNKGNFPGRFSGRQFSNSRSEMNVSTLELGDSALYLCASSSENAPGNTIYFGEGSWLTVV.